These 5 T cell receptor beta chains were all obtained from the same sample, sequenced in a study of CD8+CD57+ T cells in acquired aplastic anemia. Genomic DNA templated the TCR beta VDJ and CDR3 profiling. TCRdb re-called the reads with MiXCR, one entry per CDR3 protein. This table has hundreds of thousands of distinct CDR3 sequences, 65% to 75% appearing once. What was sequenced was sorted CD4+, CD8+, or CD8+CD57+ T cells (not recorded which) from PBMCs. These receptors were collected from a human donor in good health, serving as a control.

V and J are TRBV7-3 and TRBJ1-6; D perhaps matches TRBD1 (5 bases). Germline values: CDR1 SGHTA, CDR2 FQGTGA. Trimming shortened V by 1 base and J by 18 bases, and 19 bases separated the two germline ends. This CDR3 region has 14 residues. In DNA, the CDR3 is TGTGCCAGCAGCTTAAGTCCAAACGGGGCATATGGCCACTTT. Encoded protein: CASSLSPNGAYGHF.

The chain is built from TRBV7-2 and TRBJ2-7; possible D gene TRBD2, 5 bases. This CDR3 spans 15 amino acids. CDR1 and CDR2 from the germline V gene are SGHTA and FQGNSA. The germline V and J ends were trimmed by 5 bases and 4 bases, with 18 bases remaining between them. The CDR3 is CASSPERGLGYEQYF. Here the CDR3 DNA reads TGTGCCAGCAGCCCAGAACGAGGGCTAGGGTACGAGCAGTACTTC.

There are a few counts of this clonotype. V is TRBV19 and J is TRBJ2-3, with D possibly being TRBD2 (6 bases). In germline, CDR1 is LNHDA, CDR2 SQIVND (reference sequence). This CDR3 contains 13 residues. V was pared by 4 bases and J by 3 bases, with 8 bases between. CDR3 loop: CASSRRGTDTQYF. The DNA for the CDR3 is TGTGCCAGTAGTAGGCGGGGAACAGATACGCAGTATTTT. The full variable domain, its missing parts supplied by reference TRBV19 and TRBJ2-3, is DGGITQSPKYLFRKEGQNVTLSCEQNLNHDAMYWYRQDPGQGLRLIYYSQIVNDFQKGDIAEGYSVSREKKESFPLTVTSAQKNPTAFYLCASSRRGTDTQYFGPGTRLTVL.

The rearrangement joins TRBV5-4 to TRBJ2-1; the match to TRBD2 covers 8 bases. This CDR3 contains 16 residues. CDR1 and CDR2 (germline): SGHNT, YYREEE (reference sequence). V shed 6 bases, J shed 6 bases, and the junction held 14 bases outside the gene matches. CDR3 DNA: TGTGCCAGCAATCTCAAGGGCGCGGGGGGAACCAATGAGCAGTTCTTC. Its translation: CASNLKGAGGTNEQFF.

The CDR3 bases are TGTGCCAGTAGCAGGGACGTCACAGATACGCAGTATTTT. It translates to CASSRDVTDTQYF. V usage is TRBV19 and J usage is TRBJ2-3; D possibly uses TRBD1 or TRBD2 (5 bases each). The germline gives CDR1 LNHDA, CDR2 SQIVND (reference sequence). The CDR3 runs to 13 residues. With 6 bases removed from V and 2 bases from J, the gap between germline ends came to 9 bases.